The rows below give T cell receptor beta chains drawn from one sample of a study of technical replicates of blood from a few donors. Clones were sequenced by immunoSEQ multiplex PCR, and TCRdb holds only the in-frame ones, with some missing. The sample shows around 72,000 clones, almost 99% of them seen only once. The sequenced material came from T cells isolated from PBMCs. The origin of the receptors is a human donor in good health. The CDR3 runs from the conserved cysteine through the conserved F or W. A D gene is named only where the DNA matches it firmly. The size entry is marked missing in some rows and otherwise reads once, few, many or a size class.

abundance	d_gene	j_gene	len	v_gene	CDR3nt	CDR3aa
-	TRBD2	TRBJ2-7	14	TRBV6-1	TGTGCCAGCATCCTTAGCGGGAACTCCTACGAGCAGTACTTC	CASILSGNSYEQYF
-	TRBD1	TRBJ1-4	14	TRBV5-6	TGTGCCAGCAGCCCTGACAGGGTCAGTGAAAAACTGTTTTTT	CASSPDRVSEKLFF
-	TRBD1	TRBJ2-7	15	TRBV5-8	TGTGCCACCTTTACACCGGGACAGGGACTCTACGAGCAGTACTTC	CATFTPGQGLYEQYF
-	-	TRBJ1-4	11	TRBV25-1	TGTGCCAGCAGTGTAGTAGAAAAACTGTTTTTT	CASSVVEKLFF
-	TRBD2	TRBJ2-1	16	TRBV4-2	TGTGCCAGCAGCCAAGAAACTAGCGGGAGCTTCAATGAGCAGTTCTTC	CASSQETSGSFNEQFF
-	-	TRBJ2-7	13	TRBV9	TGTGCCAGCAGCACTCCGGGAGCCCGGGAGCAGTACTTC	CASSTPGAREQYF
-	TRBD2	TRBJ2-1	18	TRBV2	TGTGCCAGCAGTGAATGGCCTAGCGGAGAGCGGGCCTACAATGAGCAGTTCTTC	CASSEWPSGERAYNEQFF
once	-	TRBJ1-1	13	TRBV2	TGTGCCACAAAGACAGACCCGAACACTGAAGCTTTCTTT	CATKTDPNTEAFF
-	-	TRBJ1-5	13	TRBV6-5	TGTGCCAGCAGTTCGGCAGGGCATCAGCCCCAGCATTTT	CASSSAGHQPQHF
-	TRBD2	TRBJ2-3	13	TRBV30	TGTGCCTGGAGTGTAGCTAGCGGGACTACGCAGTATTTT	CAWSVASGTTQYF
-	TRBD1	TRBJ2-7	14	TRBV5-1	TGCGCCAGCAGCGCCGACAGGGAAGTCAACGAGCAGTACTTC	CASSADREVNEQYF
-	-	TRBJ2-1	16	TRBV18	TGTGCCAGCTCACCACTGGGACTGTTTTCCTACAATGAGCAGTTCTTC	CASSPLGLFSYNEQFF
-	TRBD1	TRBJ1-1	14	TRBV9	TGTGCCAGCAGCCTTGGACAGGGAGTCACTGAAGCTTTCTTT	CASSLGQGVTEAFF
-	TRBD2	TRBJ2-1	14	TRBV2	TGTGCCAGCAGGGTGGACTGGGGAGGGAATGAGCAGTTCTTC	CASRVDWGGNEQFF
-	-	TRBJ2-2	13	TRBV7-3	TGTGCCAGCAGCTCTGGGGGGACCGGGGAGCTGTTTTTT	CASSSGGTGELFF
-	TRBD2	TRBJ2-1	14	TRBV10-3	TGTGCCATCAGGGGACTAGCAGATATCGGGGAGCAGTTCTTC	CAIRGLADIGEQFF
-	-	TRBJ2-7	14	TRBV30	TGTGCCTGGAGTGGGTCAGGGCCTACCTACGAGCAGTACTTC	CAWSGSGPTYEQYF
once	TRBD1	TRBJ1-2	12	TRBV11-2	TGTGCCGGAAGGGAGGACAGGGAGGGCTACACCTTC	CAGREDREGYTF
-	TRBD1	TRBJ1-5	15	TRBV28	TGTGCCAGCAGGCCGACAGGGAGGTTCGATCAGCCCCAGCATTTT	CASRPTGRFDQPQHF
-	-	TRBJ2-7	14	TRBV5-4	TGTGCCAGCAGCCGGGCGGGGAGCCTCTACGAGCAGTACTTC	CASSRAGSLYEQYF
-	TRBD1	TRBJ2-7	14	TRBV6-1	TGTGCCAGCAGTTCCCGGGACAGCTCCTACGAGCAGTACTTC	CASSSRDSSYEQYF
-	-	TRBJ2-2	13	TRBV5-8	TGTGCCAGCAGCGACACCTACACCGGGGAGCTGTTTTTT	CASSDTYTGELFF
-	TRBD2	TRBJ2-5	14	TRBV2	TGTGCCAGCAGAAAAACTAGCGGCCAAGAGACCCAGTACTTC	CASRKTSGQETQYF
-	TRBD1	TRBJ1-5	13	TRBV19	TGTGCCAGCAGCGACAGGGTGGATCAGCCCCAGCATTTT	CASSDRVDQPQHF
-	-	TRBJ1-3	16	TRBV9	TGTGCCAGCAGCGTCAGAACAGGTGGCTCTGGAAACACCATATATTTT	CASSVRTGGSGNTIYF
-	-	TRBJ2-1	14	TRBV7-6	TGTGCCAGCAGTAAAAAGACTAGTGGGGATGAGCAGTTCTTC	CASSKKTSGDEQFF